These T cell receptor beta chains were read from a single sample in a study of cytomegalovirus exposure and HLA in healthy donors. Data came from immunoSEQ multiplex PCR; TCRdb stores just in-frame clones and leaves some out. This sample has around 160,000 clones; roughly 80% occur once, and the top ten carry 7% to 9.5%. The sample comprised PBMCs. These receptors came from a male donor in good health and CMV-seropositive. Each CDR3 is given with its conserved first and last residue. The D gene is left open where the match is weak. The listing skips clone size in some rows; elsewhere it reads once, few, many or a size class.

V gene	J gene	clone size	D gene	CDR3 DNA	CDR3 protein
TRBV9	TRBJ2-7	.	.	TGTGCCAGCAGCCGAGGGACTCAAAGCTCCTACGAGCAGTACTTC	CASSRGTQSSYEQYF
TRBV2	TRBJ2-4	.	TRBD2	TGTGCCAGCATGATCGGACTAGCGGGAGTTCAAGCCAAAAACATTCAGTACTTC	CASMIGLAGVQAKNIQYF
TRBV5-4	TRBJ2-3	.	.	TGTGCCAGCAGCTTTGGGTCAGGACACACAGATACGCAGTATTTT	CASSFGSGHTDTQYF
TRBV13	TRBJ2-7	.	TRBD2	TGTGCCAGCAGCCGACCGGGACTAGCCTCCAGCTCCTACGAGCAGTACTTC	CASSRPGLASSSYEQYF
TRBV6-4	TRBJ2-7	once	.	TGTGCCAGCAGTGACGGTCCGGGGGAGCAGTACTTC	CASSDGPGEQYF
TRBV6-1	TRBJ1-4	.	.	TGTGCCAGCAGTGAAAGGGATGGGGGCCTAACCGCAACTAATGAAAAACTGTTTTTT	CASSERDGGLTATNEKLFF
TRBV7-2	TRBJ2-5	.	TRBD1	TGTGCCAGCAGCTCCCGAGGACAGGGGCTTTTCGAGACCCAGTACTTC	CASSSRGQGLFETQYF
TRBV14	TRBJ2-5	.	TRBD2	TGTGCCAGCAGCCAAGGAATCCAGCGGGGGGCGCGGGAGACCCAGTACTTC	CASSQGIQRGARETQYF
TRBV7-2	TRBJ1-4	.	.	TGTGCCAGCAGCTTCGACAGGACTGAAAAACTGTTTTTT	CASSFDRTEKLFF
TRBV29-1	TRBJ2-3	.	TRBD2	TGCAGCGTAGATAGCGGGGATACGCAGTATTTT	CSVDSGDTQYF
TRBV4-3	TRBJ2-7	.	TRBD1	TGCGCCAGCAGCCAAAGCGGGACAGGGTCCTACGAGCAGTACTTC	CASSQSGTGSYEQYF
TRBV15	TRBJ2-1	.	.	TGTGCCACCAGCAGAGGACTGGACTCCTACAATGAGCAGTTCTTC	CATSRGLDSYNEQFF
TRBV18	TRBJ2-7	.	.	TGTGCCAGCTCACCGGGGAGCAACAGCTACGAGCAGTACTTC	CASSPGSNSYEQYF
TRBV10-1	TRBJ2-7	.	.	TGCGCCAGCAGTGAGCCTTCTACAGGGAAGGACGAGCAGTACTTC	CASSEPSTGKDEQYF
TRBV6-5	TRBJ2-7	.	TRBD2	TGTGCCAGCAACCCCGGGGTAGCGGGAAGCTACGAGCAGTACTTC	CASNPGVAGSYEQYF
TRBV11-2	TRBJ2-3	.	.	TGTGCCAGCAGCATGGGGTGGCGGGACAGAGTCACAGATACGCAGTATTTT	CASSMGWRDRVTDTQYF
TRBV4-1	TRBJ1-1	.	.	TGCGCCAGCAGCCACGGAGGGGGGGTTAAAAAAAGGTACAGATTGGCTTTCTTT	CASSHGGGVKKRYRLAFF
TRBV5-1	TRBJ2-7	.	.	TGCGCCAGCAGCTTTGGGGGCAGCTTAAACGAGCAGTACTTC	CASSFGGSLNEQYF
TRBV28	TRBJ1-3	.	.	TGTGCCAGCAGACACCAGTCTGGAAACACCATATATTTT	CASRHQSGNTIYF
TRBV27	TRBJ2-7	once	TRBD2	TGTGCCAGCGGGGCGACCGGGACTAGCGGATCTCGGGAGCAGTACTTC	CASGATGTSGSREQYF
TRBV19	TRBJ1-1	.	.	TGTGCCAGTAGTTGGGCTTCAGGGGCGACGAACACTGAAGCTTTCTTT	CASSWASGATNTEAFF
TRBV30	TRBJ2-7	once	.	TGTGCCTGGAGTCTCCCATTGAGCAGGGGGGTAGCCTACGAGCAGTACTTC	CAWSLPLSRGVAYEQYF
TRBV10-2	TRBJ2-2	few	.	TGCGCCAGCACTACCGGGACCGGGGAGCTGTTTTTT	CASTTGTGELFF
TRBV19	TRBJ2-7	.	.	TGTGCCAGTAGTATCGGAGAAGACTACGAGCAGTACTTC	CASSIGEDYEQYF
TRBV5-1	TRBJ2-3	once	.	TGCGCCAGCAGCTTGGGTCTTAGCGGCACAGATACGCAGTATTTT	CASSLGLSGTDTQYF
TRBV5-1	TRBJ1-3	.	TRBD1	TGCGCCAGCAGCCCCCGGGACAGAGGAAACACCATATATTTT	CASSPRDRGNTIYF
TRBV2	TRBJ1-2	.	.	TGTGCCAGCAGCTTGGGACATCTTAACTATGGCTACACCTTC	CASSLGHLNYGYTF
TRBV11-2	TRBJ2-1	few	.	TGTGCCAGCAGCTTAGGCACTTACAATGAGCAGTTCTTC	CASSLGTYNEQFF
TRBV5-4	TRBJ2-7	.	TRBD2	TGTGCCAGCAGCGCGGGGGGGACTAGCGGGAGTCTTGGGCAGTACTTC	CASSAGGTSGSLGQYF
TRBV5-1	TRBJ2-5	.	.	TGCGCCAGCAATCCGGGTCCCCAAGAGACCCAGTACTTC	CASNPGPQETQYF
TRBV7-8	TRBJ1-3	.	TRBD1	TGTGCCAGCAGTCCGACAGGGCCTGAAAACACCATATATTTT	CASSPTGPENTIYF
TRBV7-2	TRBJ2-5	.	.	TGTGCCAGCAGCCGTACAGGGCCCCGGGAGACCCAGTACTTC	CASSRTGPRETQYF
TRBV9	TRBJ2-1	.	TRBD2	TGTGCCAGCAGCGTAGCCGATAGCGGGAGAAATGAGCAGTTCTTC	CASSVADSGRNEQFF
TRBV6-5	TRBJ2-7	.	.	TGTGCCAGCAGTTACAACGGGAAATACGAGCAGTACTTC	CASSYNGKYEQYF
TRBV9	TRBJ2-7	few	.	TGTGCCAGCAGCGTAGCTAGCAGCTCCTACGAGCAGTACTTC	CASSVASSSYEQYF
TRBV19	TRBJ1-3	.	.	TGTGCCAGTAGACCAGGGTTCTCTGGAAACACCATATATTTT	CASRPGFSGNTIYF
TRBV2	TRBJ1-5	.	TRBD1	TGTGCCAGCAGTGGGGACAGGGGGAGCAATCAGCCCCAGCATTTT	CASSGDRGSNQPQHF
TRBV28	TRBJ2-1	.	TRBD2	TGTGCCAGCAGCACAGCGGGGGCGCCCTACAATGAGCAGTTCTTC	CASSTAGAPYNEQFF